This entry describes one T cell receptor beta chain. Its cognate antigen is unknown. The sorted Tregs were CD4+CD25+CD127-/low cells. Overall study findings and caveats: The larger-cohort validation was restricted to a single TCR beta V-J rearrangement rather than whole repertoires. The TCR gene usage of tumor memory CD4+ T cells clustered together with blood and lymph node memory CD4+ cells and with lymph node naive CD4+ cells. Tumor Treg TCRs overlapped most with tumor naive CD4+ cells.

Constant-region reverse primers amplified full-length variable regions, followed by semi-nested Nested Universal Primer A PCR. One entry per CDR3 protein, called by TCRdb with MiXCR from the 5' RACE reads. Seen here are roughly 9,100 distinct CDR3 sequences, around 50% observed once, and the top ten hold about 6.4%. V lost 0 bases to trimming and J lost 4 bases, with 16 bases between them. Germline-derived CDR1 and CDR2 are WSHSY and SAAADI. The length of the CDR3 is 17 residues. The clonotype was recovered from a female donor with breast cancer. Sequenced sample: Tregs sorted from a lymph node. The chain joins TRBV10-2 to TRBJ2-1, with a possible D match to TRBD2 (6 bases). CDR3 protein: CASSESIGRGLYNEQFF. CDR3 sequence (DNA): TGCGCCAGCAGTGAGTCGATCGGGAGAGGGCTGTACAATGAGCAGTTCTTC.